This T cell receptor (beta chain) stems from a study of T cells in Graves' hyperthyroidism and ophthalmopathy. The sample holds many counts of this clonotype. Trimming left V 3 bases short and J 1 base short, with 8 bases between. Germline CDR1 and CDR2: KGHSH and LQKENI. The CDR3 length is 14 residues. Exclusion criteria comprised uncontrolled infection, other autoimmune disease, pregnancy or lactation. Fresh peripheral blood, around 10 ml of it, supplied the PBMCs. Amplification of TCR beta CDR3 regions used RNA as the template. The study used the HTBI primer set for a first-round RT-PCR of the TCR CDR3. Each CDR3 protein gets one entry after TCRdb re-called the multiplex PCR reads with MiXCR. Counted here are approximately 300,000 distinct CDR3 sequences, 15% to 20% occurring once; the ten biggest clones make up 33%.

The sequence derives from a man aged 30 to 45 with Graves' hyperthyroidism. The gene calls are TRBV18 and TRBJ2-3; D perhaps matches TRBD1 (6 bases). Sequenced input: blood. The CDR3 coding sequence is TGTGCCAGCTCACCGGACAGCGGCACAGATACGCAGTATTTT. Its protein product is CASSPDSGTDTQYF. Using reference TRBV18 and TRBJ2-3 for the parts outside the CDR3, the full variable domain is NAGVMQNPRHLVRRRGQEARLRCSPMKGHSHVYWYRQLPEEGLKFMVYLQKENIIDESGMPKERFSAEFPKEGPSILRIQQVVRGDSAAYFCASSPDSGTDTQYFGPGTRLTVL.